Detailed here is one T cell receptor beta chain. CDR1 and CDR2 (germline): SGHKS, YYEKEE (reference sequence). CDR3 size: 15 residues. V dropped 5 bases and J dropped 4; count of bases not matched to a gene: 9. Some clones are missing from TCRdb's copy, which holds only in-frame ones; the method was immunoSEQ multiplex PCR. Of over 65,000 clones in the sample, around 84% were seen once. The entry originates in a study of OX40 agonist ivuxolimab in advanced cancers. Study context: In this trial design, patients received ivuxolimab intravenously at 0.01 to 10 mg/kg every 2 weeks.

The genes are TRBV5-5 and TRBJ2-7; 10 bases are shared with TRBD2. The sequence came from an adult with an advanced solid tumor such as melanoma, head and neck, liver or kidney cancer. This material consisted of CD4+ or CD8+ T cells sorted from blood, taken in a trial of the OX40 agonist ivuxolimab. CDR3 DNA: TGTGCCAGCAGTCGTACCGGGACTAGCGTGTACGAGCAGTACTTC. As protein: CASSRTGTSVYEQYF.